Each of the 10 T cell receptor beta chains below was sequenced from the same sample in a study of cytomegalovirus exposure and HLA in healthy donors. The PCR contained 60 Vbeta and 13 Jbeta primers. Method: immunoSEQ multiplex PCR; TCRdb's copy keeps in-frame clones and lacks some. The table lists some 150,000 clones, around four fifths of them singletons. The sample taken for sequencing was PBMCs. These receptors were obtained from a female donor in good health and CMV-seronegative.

CDR3: CASSPPTSANTGELFF. CDR3 coding DNA: TGTGCCAGCAGCCCCCCTACCTCCGCGAACACCGGGGAGCTGTTTTTT. The chain is built from TRBV5-6 and TRBJ2-2; D unresolved. V was pared by 4 bases and J by 0 bases, with 13 bases between. The germline V gene encodes CDR1 SGHDT and CDR2 YYEEEE. The CDR3 has 16 residues.

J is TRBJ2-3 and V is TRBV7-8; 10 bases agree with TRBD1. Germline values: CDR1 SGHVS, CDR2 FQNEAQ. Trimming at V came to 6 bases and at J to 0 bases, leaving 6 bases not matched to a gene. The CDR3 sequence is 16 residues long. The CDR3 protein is CASRWGQGTSTDTQYF. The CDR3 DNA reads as TGTGCCAGCAGATGGGGACAGGGGACTAGCACAGATACGCAGTATTTT.

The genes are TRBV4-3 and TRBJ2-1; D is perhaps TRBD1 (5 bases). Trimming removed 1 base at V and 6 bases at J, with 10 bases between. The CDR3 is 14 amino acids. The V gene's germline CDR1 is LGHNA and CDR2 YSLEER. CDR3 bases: TGCGCCAGCAGCCAAGGGGGCCGAGCCAATGAGCAGTTCTTC. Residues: CASSQGGRANEQFF.

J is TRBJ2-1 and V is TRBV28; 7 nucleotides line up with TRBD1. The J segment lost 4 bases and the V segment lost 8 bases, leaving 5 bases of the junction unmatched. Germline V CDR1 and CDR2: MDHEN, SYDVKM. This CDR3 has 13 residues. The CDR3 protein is CASAQGKYNEQFF. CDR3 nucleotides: TGTGCCAGCGCACAGGGGAAGTACAATGAGCAGTTCTTC.

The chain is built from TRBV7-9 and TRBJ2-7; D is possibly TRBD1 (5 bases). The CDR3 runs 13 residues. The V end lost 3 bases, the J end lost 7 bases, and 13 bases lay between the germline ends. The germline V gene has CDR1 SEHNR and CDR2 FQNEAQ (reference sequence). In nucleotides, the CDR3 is TGTGCCAGCAGCTTGCAGGGATTAGGAGAGCAGTACTTC. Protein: CASSLQGLGEQYF.

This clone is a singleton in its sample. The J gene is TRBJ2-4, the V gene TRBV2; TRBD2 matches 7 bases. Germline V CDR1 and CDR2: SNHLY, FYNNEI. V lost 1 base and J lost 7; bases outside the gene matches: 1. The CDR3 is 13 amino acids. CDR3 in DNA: TGTGCCAGCAGTGAAGGGGGGGGGAACATTCAGTACTTC. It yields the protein CASSEGGGNIQYF.

The DNA for the CDR3 is TGTGCCAGCAGCTTAAGACCGGGTTCCATGAACACTGAAGCTTTCTTT. It encodes CASSLRPGSMNTEAFF. The chain links TRBV7-3 to TRBJ1-1; D unclear. The germline V gene encodes CDR1 SGHTA and CDR2 FQGTGA. The CDR3 loop spans 16 amino acids. The ends were cut back, 1 base at V and 0 bases at J, with 12 bases in the middle. Supplemented by reference TRBV7-3 and TRBJ1-1, the full variable domain reads GAGVSQTPSNKVTEKGKYVELRCDPISGHTALYWYRQSLGQGPEFLIYFQGTGAADDSGLPNDRFFAVRPEGSVSTLKIQRTERGDSAVYLCASSLRPGSMNTEAFFGQGTRLTVV.

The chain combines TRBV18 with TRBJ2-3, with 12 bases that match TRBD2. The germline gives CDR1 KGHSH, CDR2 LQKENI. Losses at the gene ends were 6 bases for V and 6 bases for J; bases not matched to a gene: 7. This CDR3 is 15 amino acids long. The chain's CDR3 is CASSHLAGGPDTQYF. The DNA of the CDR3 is TGTGCCAGCTCCCACCTAGCGGGGGGGCCTGATACGCAGTATTTT. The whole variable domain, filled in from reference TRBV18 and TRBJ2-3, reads NAGVMQNPRHLVRRRGQEARLRCSPMKGHSHVYWYRQLPEEGLKFMVYLQKENIIDESGMPKERFSAEFPKEGPSILRIQQVVRGDSAAYFCASSHLAGGPDTQYFGPGTRLTVL.

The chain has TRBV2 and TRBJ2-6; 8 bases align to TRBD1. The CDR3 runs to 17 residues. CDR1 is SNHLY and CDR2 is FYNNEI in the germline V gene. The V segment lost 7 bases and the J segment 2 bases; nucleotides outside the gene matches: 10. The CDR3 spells CASNRQGQVPGANVLTF. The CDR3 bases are TGTGCCAGCAACAGACAGGGGCAAGTTCCTGGGGCCAACGTCCTGACTTTC.

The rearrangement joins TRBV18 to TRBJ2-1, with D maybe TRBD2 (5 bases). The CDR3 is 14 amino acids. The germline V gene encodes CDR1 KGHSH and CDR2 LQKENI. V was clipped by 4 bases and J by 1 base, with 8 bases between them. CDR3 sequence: CASSQEASYNEQFF. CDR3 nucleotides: TGTGCCAGCTCACAGGAGGCATCCTACAATGAGCAGTTCTTC.